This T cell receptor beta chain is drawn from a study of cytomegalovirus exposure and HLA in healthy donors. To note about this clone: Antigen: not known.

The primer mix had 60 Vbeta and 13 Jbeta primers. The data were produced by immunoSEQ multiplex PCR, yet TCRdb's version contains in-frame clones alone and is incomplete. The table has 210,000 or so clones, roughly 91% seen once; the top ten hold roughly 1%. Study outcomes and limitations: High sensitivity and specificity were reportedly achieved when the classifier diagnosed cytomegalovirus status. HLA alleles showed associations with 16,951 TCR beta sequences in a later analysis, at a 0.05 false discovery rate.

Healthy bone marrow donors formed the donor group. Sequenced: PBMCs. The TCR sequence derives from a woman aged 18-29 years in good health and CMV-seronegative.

The CDR3 is CASSRTDRGTTNEKLFF. The CDR3 nucleotides are TGTGCCAGCAGCCGAACGGACAGGGGTACCACTAATGAAAAACTGTTTTTT. This chain connects TRBV12-1 to TRBJ1-4; the listed D gene, TRBD1, was not tested against the DNA. TRBV12-1 is a pseudogene. The CDR3 is 17 residues long.